The present T cell receptor (beta chain) was sequenced within a study of blood T cell repertoires in COVID-19. Study-level information: Spain, Italy and the United States supplied samples that represented acute and convalescent COVID-19.

As handled by the study authors: The authors estimated nucleated cell counts from reference gene primer amplification. Sequenced by immunoSEQ multiplex PCR; TCRdb stores in-frame clones only, minus some. V and J calls and clone size are those listed in that table; D and trimming were worked out from the DNA. The profile shows 190,000 or so clones, about 90% of them singletons. CDR3 size: 13 residues. The ends lost 7 bases at V and 4 bases at J; junction bases unmatched: 5. The germline V gene has CDR1 LNHDA and CDR2 SQIVND (reference sequence). The sequence was collected from a man aged 40-49 years with active or convalescent COVID-19. The rearrangement joins TRBV19 to TRBJ1-2, with TRBD1 matching over 8 bases. The sample taken for sequencing was peripheral blood. The CDR3 protein is CASIGQGGYGYTF. The CDR3, as DNA: TGTGCCAGTATCGGACAGGGAGGCTATGGCTACACCTTC.